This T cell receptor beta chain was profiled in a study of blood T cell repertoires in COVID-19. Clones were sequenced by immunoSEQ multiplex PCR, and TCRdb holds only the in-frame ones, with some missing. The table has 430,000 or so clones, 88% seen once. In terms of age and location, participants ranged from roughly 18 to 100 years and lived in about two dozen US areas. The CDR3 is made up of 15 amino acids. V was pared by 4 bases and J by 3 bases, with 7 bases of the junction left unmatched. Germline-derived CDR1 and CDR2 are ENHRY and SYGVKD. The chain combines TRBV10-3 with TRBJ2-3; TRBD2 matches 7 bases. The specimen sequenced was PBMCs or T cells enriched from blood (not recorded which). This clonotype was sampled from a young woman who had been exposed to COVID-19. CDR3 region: CAISGGLPLTDTQYF. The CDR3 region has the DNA TGTGCCATCAGTGGGGGACTACCTCTAACAGATACGCAGTATTTT.